This TCR beta chain was profiled in a study of T cell responses to AZD1222 COVID-19 vaccine. Study-level information: Pooling covered second doses at about 4 or about 12 weeks.

In the case of this clone: Its matching antigen is unknown.

General study results and limits: There were repertoire samples only from the period after the peak T cell response. At study baseline, merely roughly 6 AZD1222 recipients were seropositive. Clonal diversity was possibly underestimated, and white British individuals and females predominated among donors.

Generated by immunoSEQ multiplex PCR, the TCRdb table keeps only in-frame clones and is missing some. The profile shows about 150,000 clones, 80% to 90% of them singletons. The CDR3 spans 17 residues. The sample consisted of peripheral blood, taken on day 0 of AZD1222 vaccination. The origin of this receptor is an adult in good health. V gene TRBV21-1 combines with J gene TRBJ2-1; TRBD2 was called by the table and not checked on the DNA. TRBV21-1 is labeled a pseudogene. As DNA, the CDR3 is TGTGCCAGCAGCAAAGAAGATGGTAGCGATTGGTACAATGAGCAGTTCTTC. It translates to CASSKEDGSDWYNEQFF.